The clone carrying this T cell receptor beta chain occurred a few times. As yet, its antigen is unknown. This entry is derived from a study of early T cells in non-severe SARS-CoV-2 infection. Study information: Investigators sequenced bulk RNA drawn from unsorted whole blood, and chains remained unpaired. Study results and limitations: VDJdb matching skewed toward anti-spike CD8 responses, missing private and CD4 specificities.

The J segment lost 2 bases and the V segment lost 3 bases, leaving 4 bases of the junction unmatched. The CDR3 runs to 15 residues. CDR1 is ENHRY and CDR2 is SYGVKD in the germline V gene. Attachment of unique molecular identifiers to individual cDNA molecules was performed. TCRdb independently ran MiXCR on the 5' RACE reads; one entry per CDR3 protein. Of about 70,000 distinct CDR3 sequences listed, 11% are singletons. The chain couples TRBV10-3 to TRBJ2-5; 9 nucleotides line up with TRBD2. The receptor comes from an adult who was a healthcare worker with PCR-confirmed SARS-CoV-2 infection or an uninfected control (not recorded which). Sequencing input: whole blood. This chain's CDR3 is CAISDSSGGQETQYF. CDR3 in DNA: TGTGCCATCAGTGATAGTAGCGGGGGACAAGAGACCCAGTACTTC.